This TCR beta chain was retrieved from a study of T cell responses to AZD1222 COVID-19 vaccine. On this clone: Its antigen is undetermined.

Only in-frame clones appear in the TCRdb table, and some are missing; sequencing was by immunoSEQ multiplex PCR. This repertoire shows roughly 87,000 clones, about nine tenths found once; its top ten account for 6.5% to 8.5%. Study-level points and caveats: Repertoire sampling was restricted to post-peak T cell response timepoints. Unmutated variant regions are reportedly the target of nearly half of TCRs that are spike-specific. There were mostly white British donors and more females than males, and clonal diversity was possibly underestimated.

The CDR3 is 16 residues long. The germline gives CDR1 SGHTA, CDR2 FQGNSA. V lost 4 bases, J lost 8 bases, and 11 bases stayed unmatched. Pooling covered second doses at about 4 or about 12 weeks. This chain joins TRBV7-2 and TRBJ1-6; TRBD1 matches at 7 bases. This TCR was recovered from an adult who received the AZD1222 COVID-19 vaccine. Source: peripheral blood, taken 28 days after the second AZD1222 dose. The CDR3, as DNA: TGTGCCAGCAGCTCCACTTTCCGACAGGGCCATTCACCCCTCCACTTT. This sequence encodes CASSSTFRQGHSPLHF.